This T cell receptor (beta chain) was sequenced for a study of blood T cell repertoires in COVID-19. Study in general: The origin of the acute and convalescent COVID-19 samples was the United States, Italy and Spain.

Those who participated ranged in age from about 18 to 89 years and resided in about two dozen US areas. Participants' reported clinical history set cohort assignment. Original methodology: Quantification of nucleated cells was approximated via reference gene primer amplification. The protocol was immunoSEQ multiplex PCR, while the TCRdb copy is restricted to in-frame clones and leaves out a portion. V, J and clone size were drawn from that table, and D and trimming were deduced from the DNA. The repertoire includes around 360,000 clones, approximately 87% of them detected once, and around 1.9% sits in the top ten. The CDR3 contains 12 residues. Per germline, CDR1 LNHDA and CDR2 SQIVND (reference sequence). V lost 5 bases and J 5 bases, leaving 9 bases between the germline ends.

This chain uses TRBV19 with TRBJ2-5, with no clear D. This clonotype was sampled from a man aged 40-55 years in a cohort exposed to, infected with or recovered from COVID-19 (not recorded which). The sequencing sample was made of PBMCs or T cells enriched from blood (not recorded which). This CDR3 is CASSETRETQYF. DNA of the CDR3: TGTGCCAGTAGTGAGACGAGGGAGACCCAGTACTTC.